This T cell receptor delta chain was profiled in a study of delta chain sequences of gamma delta T cells (TCRdb year 2017). Library generation was performed with PCR. The instrument given in TCRdb is Illumina MiSeq. With CATT, TCRdb called clones again from the public reads; duplicate DNA rows were later joined. The sample table records around 3,300 delta-chain clones; roughly two thirds of these occur just once. The ten top clones hold about 60% of the sample. V and J are truncated by 0 bases and 10 bases respectively, leaving an intervening sequence of 29 bases. The CDR3 runs 18 residues from the cysteine to the phenylalanine. The only DNA kept is the CDR3, 54 bases in frame from the first base. The germline V gene encodes CDR1 GEAIGNYY and CDR2 EKD. With respect to this clone: Its antigen remains unidentified. No base-level quality is on record; no much larger clone is a single base apart.

The sequence was obtained from a human donor with breast cancer. The chain is encoded by TRDV2 joined to TRDJ1; the D segment could be TRDD3, given 6 matching bases. Source material: a tumor sample. The nucleotides are TGTGCCTGTGACACCTTGGGGGTACTTGGCGATACTGGACATATACTCATCTTT. It translates to CACDTLGVLGDTGHILIF.